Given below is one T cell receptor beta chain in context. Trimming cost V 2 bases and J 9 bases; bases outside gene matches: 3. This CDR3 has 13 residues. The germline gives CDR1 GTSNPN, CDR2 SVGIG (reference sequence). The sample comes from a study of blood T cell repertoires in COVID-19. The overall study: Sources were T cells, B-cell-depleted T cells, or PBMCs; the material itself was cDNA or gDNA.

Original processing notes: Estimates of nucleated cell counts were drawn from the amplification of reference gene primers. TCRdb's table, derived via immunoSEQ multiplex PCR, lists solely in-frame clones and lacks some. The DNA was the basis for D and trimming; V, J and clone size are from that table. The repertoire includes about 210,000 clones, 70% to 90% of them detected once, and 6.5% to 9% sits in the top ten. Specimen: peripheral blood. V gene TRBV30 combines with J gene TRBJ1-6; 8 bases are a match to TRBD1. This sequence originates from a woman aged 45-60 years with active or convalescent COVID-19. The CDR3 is CAWSNRGSSPLHF. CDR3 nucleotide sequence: TGTGCCTGGAGTAACAGGGGGTCTTCACCCCTCCACTTT.